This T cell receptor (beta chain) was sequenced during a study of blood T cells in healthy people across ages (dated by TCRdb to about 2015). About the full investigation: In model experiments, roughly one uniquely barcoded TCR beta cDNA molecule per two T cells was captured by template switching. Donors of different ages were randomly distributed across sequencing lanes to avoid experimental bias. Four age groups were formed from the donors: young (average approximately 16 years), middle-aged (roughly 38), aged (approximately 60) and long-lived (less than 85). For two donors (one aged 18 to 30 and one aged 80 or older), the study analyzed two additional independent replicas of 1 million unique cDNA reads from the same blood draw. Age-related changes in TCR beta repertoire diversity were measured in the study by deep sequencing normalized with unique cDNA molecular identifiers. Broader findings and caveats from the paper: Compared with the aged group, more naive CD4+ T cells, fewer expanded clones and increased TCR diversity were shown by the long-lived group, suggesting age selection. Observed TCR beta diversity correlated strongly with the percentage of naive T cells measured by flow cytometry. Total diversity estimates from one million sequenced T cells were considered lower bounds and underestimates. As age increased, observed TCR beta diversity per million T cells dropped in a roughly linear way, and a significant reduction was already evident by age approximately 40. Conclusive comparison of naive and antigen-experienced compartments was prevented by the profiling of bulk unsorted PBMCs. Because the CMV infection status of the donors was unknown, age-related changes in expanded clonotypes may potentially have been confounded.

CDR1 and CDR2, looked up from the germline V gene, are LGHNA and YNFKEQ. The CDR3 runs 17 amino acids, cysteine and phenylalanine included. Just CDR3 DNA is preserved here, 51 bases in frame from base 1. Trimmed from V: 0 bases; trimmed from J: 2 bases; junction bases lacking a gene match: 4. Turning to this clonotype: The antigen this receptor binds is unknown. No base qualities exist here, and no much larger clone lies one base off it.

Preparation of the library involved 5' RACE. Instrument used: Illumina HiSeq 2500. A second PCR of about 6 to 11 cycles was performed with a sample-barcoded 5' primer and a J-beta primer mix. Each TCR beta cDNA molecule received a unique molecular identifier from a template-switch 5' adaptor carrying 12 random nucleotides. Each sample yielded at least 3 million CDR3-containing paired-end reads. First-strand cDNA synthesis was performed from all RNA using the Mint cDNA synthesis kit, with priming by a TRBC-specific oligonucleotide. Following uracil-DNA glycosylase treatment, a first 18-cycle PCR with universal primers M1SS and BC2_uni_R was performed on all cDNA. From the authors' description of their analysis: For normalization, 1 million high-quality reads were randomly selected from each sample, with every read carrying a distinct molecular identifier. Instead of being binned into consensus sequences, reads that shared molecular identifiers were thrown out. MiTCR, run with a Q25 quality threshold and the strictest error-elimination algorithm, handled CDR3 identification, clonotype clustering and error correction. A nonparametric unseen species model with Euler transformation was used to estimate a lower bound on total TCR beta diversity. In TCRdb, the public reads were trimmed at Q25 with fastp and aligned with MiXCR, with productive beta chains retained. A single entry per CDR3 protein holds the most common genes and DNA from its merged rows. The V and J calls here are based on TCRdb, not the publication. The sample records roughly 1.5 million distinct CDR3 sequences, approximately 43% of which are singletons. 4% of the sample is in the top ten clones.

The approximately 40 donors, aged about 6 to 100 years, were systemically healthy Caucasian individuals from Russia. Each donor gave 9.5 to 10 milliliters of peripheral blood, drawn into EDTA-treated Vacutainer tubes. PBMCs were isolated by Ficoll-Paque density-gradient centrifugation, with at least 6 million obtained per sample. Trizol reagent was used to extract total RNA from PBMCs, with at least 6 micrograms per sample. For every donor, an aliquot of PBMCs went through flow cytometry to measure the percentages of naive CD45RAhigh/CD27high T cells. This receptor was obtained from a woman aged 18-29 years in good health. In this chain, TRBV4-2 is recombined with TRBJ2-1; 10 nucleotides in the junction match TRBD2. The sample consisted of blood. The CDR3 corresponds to CASSQEPGTSAYNEQFF. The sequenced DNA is TGTGCCAGCAGCCAAGAACCCGGGACTAGCGCCTACAATGAGCAGTTCTTC.